A selection of T cell receptor beta chains follows, all from one sample in a study of cytomegalovirus exposure and HLA in healthy donors. The assay was immunoSEQ multiplex PCR, and TCRdb's table has in-frame clones only and misses some. The repertoire includes about 360,000 clones, more than 80% of them detected once, and roughly 0.75% sits in the top ten. Sequencing was performed on PBMCs. These receptors originate from a woman under 30 in good health and CMV-seronegative. Both conserved end residues are part of each CDR3. The D gene is left open where the match is weak. The size of a clone is reported for some rows only, either as once, few or many, or as a class for expanded clones.

size	V	D	J	DNA	CDR3
-	TRBV4-1	-	TRBJ2-1	TGCGCCAGCAGCCAAGTATTTATCAATGAGCAGTTCTTC	CASSQVFINEQFF
-	TRBV19	-	TRBJ2-3	TGTGCCAGTAGACTGACAGGTAGCACAGATACGCAGTATTTT	CASRLTGSTDTQYF
once	TRBV28	-	TRBJ1-3	TGTGCCAGCAGTCCCGGACAGATCTCTGGAAACACCATATATTTT	CASSPGQISGNTIYF
-	TRBV30	-	TRBJ1-5	TGTGCCTGGAACGGGGGTTCCAATCAGCCCCAGCATTTT	CAWNGGSNQPQHF
-	TRBV9	-	TRBJ2-5	TGTGCCAGCAGCGTAGCTCTGGCGGCCATTAATCAAGAGACCCAGTACTTC	CASSVALAAINQETQYF
-	TRBV28	-	TRBJ2-7	TGTGCCAGCCACCCTGGGCTGCAAGCCTACGAGCAGTACTTC	CASHPGLQAYEQYF
once	TRBV11-2	-	TRBJ2-1	TGTGCCAGCAGCTTAGACACGCGAGGGTACAATGAGCAGTTCTTC	CASSLDTRGYNEQFF
once	TRBV4-1	TRBD1	TRBJ2-5	TGCGCCAGCAGCCCCCTAGGGACAGTTTCCCGCCAAGAGACCCAGTACTTC	CASSPLGTVSRQETQYF
-	TRBV2	-	TRBJ2-7	TGTGCCAGCAGTACGAGCTTAGATCTCGAGCAGTACTTC	CASSTSLDLEQYF
-	TRBV5-5	-	TRBJ2-1	TGTGCCAGCAGCCATACACCATACTCCTACAATGAGCAGTTCTTC	CASSHTPYSYNEQFF
once	TRBV5-1	TRBD2	TRBJ2-3	TGCGCCAGCAGCTTGTCTAGCGGGGGCGCATACACAGATACGCAGTATTTT	CASSLSSGGAYTDTQYF
few	TRBV28	-	TRBJ1-1	TGTGCCAGCACGTATTCCACTGAAGCTTTCTTT	CASTYSTEAFF
-	TRBV28	-	TRBJ1-2	TGTGCCACCACAGCCCGCTATGGCTACACCTTC	CATTARYGYTF
-	TRBV11-2	-	TRBJ2-1	TGTGCCAGCAGCTCCCTGAGTACTGAGCAGTTCTTC	CASSSLSTEQFF
-	TRBV23-1	-	TRBJ2-3	TGCGCCAGCAGTGCCAGTACAGACAGCCCTCACACAGATACGCAGTATTTT	CASSASTDSPHTDTQYF
-	TRBV5-5	-	TRBJ2-7	TGTGCCAGCAGCCACGACACCTACGAGCAGTACTTC	CASSHDTYEQYF
-	TRBV29-1	-	TRBJ1-2	TGCAGCGCCGTACTGGGGGCAGTCTATGGCTACACCTTC	CSAVLGAVYGYTF
-	TRBV19	TRBD2	TRBJ2-2	TGTGCCAGTAGTATAGATCACGGGGGGAGGACCGGGGAGCTGTTTTTT	CASSIDHGGRTGELFF
-	TRBV30	TRBD2	TRBJ2-1	TGTGCCTGGTCCCAGCGGGAAAAGGGGTACAATGAGCAGTTCTTC	CAWSQREKGYNEQFF
-	TRBV2	TRBD1	TRBJ2-7	TGTGCCAGCAGTGAGGGACAGGGGGTAGACGAGCAGTACTTC	CASSEGQGVDEQYF
-	TRBV28	TRBD1	TRBJ1-4	TGTGCCAGCAGTTCGGCAGGGGGAGGTGCTAACGAAAAACTGTTTTTT	CASSSAGGGANEKLFF
-	TRBV14	-	TRBJ1-4	TGTGCCAGCAGCCCCTTAGGGGGGGGCTGGGGTGAAAAACTGTTTTTT	CASSPLGGGWGEKLFF
-	TRBV7-6	TRBD2	TRBJ2-1	TGTGCCAGCAGCCGGGGTAGCGGGCTTTACAATGAGCAGTTCTTC	CASSRGSGLYNEQFF
-	TRBV2	TRBD2	TRBJ2-3	TGTGCCAGCAAGATAGTAGCGGGGGGGCCGTGGGACACAGATACGCAGTATTTT	CASKIVAGGPWDTDTQYF
-	TRBV28	-	TRBJ2-5	TGTGCCAGCAGTTTGGGGGCGGGGGCCCAAGAGACCCAGTACTTC	CASSLGAGAQETQYF
once	TRBV7-6	-	TRBJ1-1	TGTGCCAGCAGCTTAGCCCCGGTGAACACTGAAGCTTTCTTT	CASSLAPVNTEAFF
once	TRBV18	-	TRBJ1-2	TGTGCCAGCTCACCACCGGACATATATGGCTACACCTTC	CASSPPDIYGYTF
-	TRBV5-1	-	TRBJ1-1	TGCGCCAGCAGCTCCGCTCCAGGAAGGAACACTGAAGCTTTCTTT	CASSSAPGRNTEAFF
-	TRBV5-8	-	TRBJ2-5	TGTGCCAGCAGCCCTACCCAAATAGCGGTTCAGAAGGAGACCCAGTACTTC	CASSPTQIAVQKETQYF
-	TRBV5-6	-	TRBJ1-2	TGTGCCAGCAGCTTGTCTCAGGGAGGCTACACCTTC	CASSLSQGGYTF
-	TRBV6-5	-	TRBJ1-1	TGTGCCAGCAGGGCAGACTCAGTTGAAGCTTTCTTT	CASRADSVEAFF
-	TRBV30	-	TRBJ2-2	TGTGCCTGGAAGGTGGGGCCCCTTTACACCGGGGAGCTGTTTTTT	CAWKVGPLYTGELFF
-	TRBV27	TRBD1	TRBJ1-5	TGTGCCAGCAGTACGGGACAGAGCAATCAGCCCCAGCATTTT	CASSTGQSNQPQHF
-	TRBV15	TRBD1	TRBJ2-7	TGTGCCACCGGGGACAGGAACGAGCAGTACTTC	CATGDRNEQYF
-	TRBV6-4	-	TRBJ2-1	TGTGCCAGCAGTGACTCATCGAATGCGCCTAATGAGCAGTTCTTC	CASSDSSNAPNEQFF
-	TRBV30	TRBD1	TRBJ1-2	TGTGCCTGGAGTGGGGGAGAGAGACAGGGTGGCTACACCTTC	CAWSGGERQGGYTF
-	TRBV10-2	TRBD2	TRBJ2-3	TGCGCCAGCAGCCGACTAGCGGGCACAGATACGCAGTATTTT	CASSRLAGTDTQYF
-	TRBV5-1	-	TRBJ2-7	TGCGCCAGCAGCTTGTCCAGGGACGAGCAGTACTTC	CASSLSRDEQYF
-	TRBV9	-	TRBJ1-2	TGTGCCAGCAGCGACCCCGGGACAAATCCTAACTATGGCTACACCTTC	CASSDPGTNPNYGYTF
-	TRBV28	TRBD2	TRBJ2-5	TGTGCCAGCAGTTGGGGACTAGCGGGTGAAGAGACCCAGTACTTC	CASSWGLAGEETQYF
-	TRBV15	TRBD1	TRBJ2-7	TGTGCCACCAGCGGGGGACAGGGAATGTCCTACGAGCAGTACTTC	CATSGGQGMSYEQYF
-	TRBV30	-	TRBJ2-1	TGTGCCTGGAGACTAGGCTACAATGAGCAGTTCTTC	CAWRLGYNEQFF
once	TRBV5-1	TRBD1	TRBJ2-7	TGCGCCAGCAGCTTGAACACAGGGGCACGGGACGAGCAGTACTTC	CASSLNTGARDEQYF
once	TRBV5-1	TRBD1	TRBJ2-7	TGCGCCAGCAGCTTGCGAGGGACAGGGGTTGGGGCGGGCGACGAGCAGTACTTC	CASSLRGTGVGAGDEQYF
-	TRBV11-2	TRBD1	TRBJ2-5	TGTGCCAGCAGCCGCTACAGGGGGCGGGAAGAGACCCAGTACTTC	CASSRYRGREETQYF
-	TRBV11-2	-	TRBJ2-7	TGTGCCAGCAGCTTAGGCCAGGGTGGCTACGAGCAGTACTTC	CASSLGQGGYEQYF
-	TRBV18	-	TRBJ2-3	TGTGCCAGCTCACCCATGACAGTCTTAACTAGCACAGATACGCAGTATTTT	CASSPMTVLTSTDTQYF
-	TRBV4-1	-	TRBJ1-2	TGCGCCAGCAGCCAGGGCGATAGGTTTGGCTTTGGCTACACCTTC	CASSQGDRFGFGYTF
-	TRBV6-5	TRBD1	TRBJ1-5	TGTGCCAGCAGTAGACAGGGGGCTTACGGTCAGCCCCAGCATTTT	CASSRQGAYGQPQHF
-	TRBV7-9	-	TRBJ1-1	TGTGCCAGCGCAAAAACCCCCCAGAATGATGAAGCTTTCTTT	CASAKTPQNDEAFF
-	TRBV28	-	TRBJ2-5	TGTGCCAGCAGTCCCCCCCGGGACACCATCCAAGAGACCCAGTACTTC	CASSPPRDTIQETQYF